This TCR beta chain was sequenced in a study of blood T cell repertoires in COVID-19. This CDR3 comprises 13 residues. Between the trimmed V and J ends, which lost 5 bases and 9 bases, there was a span of 14 bases. CDR1 and CDR2 from the germline V gene are MNHEY and SVGEGT. Sequenced by immunoSEQ multiplex PCR; TCRdb stores in-frame clones only, minus some. This table has 120,000 to 150,000 clones, 80% to 85% appearing once. The sequencing sample was made of peripheral blood. The sequence derives from a human donor in a cohort sampled during active COVID-19. The genes are TRBV6-2 or TRBV6-3 and TRBJ2-1; maybe TRBD2 (6 bases). CDR3 protein: CASSGLPSSEQFF. The DNA for the CDR3 is TGTGCCAGCAGTGGACTACCGTCCAGTGAGCAGTTCTTC.